This TCR beta chain was obtained from a study of T-cell memory formation after mild COVID-19. The CDR3 totals 15 residues. Trimming cost V 3 bases and J 3 bases; bases outside gene matches: 3. Per germline, CDR1 KGHSH and CDR2 LQKENI. TCRdb processed the 5' RACE reads anew with MiXCR; each CDR3 protein has one entry. The table records nearly 200,000 distinct CDR3 sequences, roughly 18% of them present only once. Material: PBMCs or a T cell subset sorted from them (not recorded which). The receptor comes from an adult woman who had mild COVID-19 (a few samples of this study predate the infection). Cell type and time point are not known. The V gene is TRBV18, the J gene TRBJ2-7; 12 bases map to TRBD2. The CDR3: CASSPRTSGIYEQYF. For the CDR3, the DNA is TGTGCCAGCTCACCTCGGACTAGCGGGATCTACGAGCAGTACTTC.